Following are 23 T cell receptor beta chains from one sample sequenced in a study of blood T cell repertoires in COVID-19. Assay used: immunoSEQ multiplex PCR; TCRdb lists only in-frame clones, some missing. The data hold 300,000 or so clones, with approximately 88% observed a single time. Material for sequencing was peripheral blood. The source is a woman aged 25 to 45 who had recovered from COVID-19.

The J gene is TRBJ1-1, the V gene TRBV27; D may be TRBD1 (5 bases). Trimming stripped 3 bases from V and 1 base from J, with 12 bases between. The CDR3 length is 15 residues. Germline V CDR1 and CDR2: MNHEY, SMNVEV (reference sequence). The CDR3 reads CASSFSRGANTEAFF. In nucleotides, the CDR3 is TGTGCCAGCAGTTTTAGTAGGGGCGCGAACACTGAAGCTTTCTTT.

This clone was seen a single time. The J gene is TRBJ2-3, the V gene TRBV4-1; TRBD2 matches at 10 bases. The trim removed 1 base at V and 5 bases at J, leaving 6 bases unmatched. Germline CDR1 is MGHRA and CDR2 is YSYEKL. The CDR3 totals 16 residues. The CDR3 reads CASSQAPAGGLDTQYF. For the CDR3, the DNA is TGCGCCAGCAGCCAAGCCCCAGCGGGGGGGTTAGATACGCAGTATTTT.

The chain joins TRBV2 to TRBJ2-7; 7 bases map to TRBD1. CDR3 length: 13 residues. Germline V gives CDR1 SNHLY, CDR2 FYNNEI. J lost 3 bases, V lost 8 bases, and 7 bases had no gene match. DNA for the CDR3: TGTGCCAGCTTGGGGACAGACCACTACGAGCAGTACTTC. This translates into CASLGTDHYEQYF.

This clone has just one count. This rearrangement joins TRBV6-2 or TRBV6-3 to TRBJ1-3; TRBD1 might be the D (5 bases). V dropped 6 bases and J dropped 3 bases, with 18 bases sitting between them. From germline, CDR1 is MNHEY and CDR2 SVGEGT. The CDR3 sequence is 16 residues long. CDR3 in amino acids: CASSHWYYRLGNTIYF. The CDR3 nucleotides read TGTGCCAGCAGCCATTGGTACTACAGGCTTGGAAACACCATATATTTT.

This chain joins TRBV18 and TRBJ2-3, with TRBD1 as a possible D gene (5 bases). V was cut by 4 bases and J by 2 bases, with 16 bases left in between. CDR3 length: 16 amino acids. Germline V lookup: CDR1 KGHSH, CDR2 LQKENI. The CDR3 DNA follows: TGTGCCAGCTCACTGAATACGGACACTTACACAGATACGCAGTATTTT. It specifies CASSLNTDTYTDTQYF.

The V call is TRBV7-2, the J call TRBJ2-7; 13 nucleotides line up with TRBD2. The V gene end was trimmed by 5 bases and the J gene end by 2 bases; junction bases not matched to a gene: 3. The germline gives CDR1 SGHTA, CDR2 FQGNSA. The CDR3 totals 15 residues. The CDR3 spells CASSATSGGAYEQYF. For the CDR3, the DNA is TGTGCCAGCAGCGCCACTAGCGGGGGGGCCTACGAGCAGTACTTC.

The chain is built from TRBV10-3 and TRBJ1-5, with D perhaps matching TRBD1 (5 bases). Trimming took 6 bases from V and 4 from J, leaving 19 bases between them. Germline V gives CDR1 ENHRY, CDR2 SYGVKD. The length of the CDR3 is 16 residues. The CDR3 nucleotides are TGTGCCATCAGCGACGGGCAGGGTAATGTAAATCAGCCCCAGCATTTT. This translates into CAISDGQGNVNQPQHF.

The chain has TRBV21-1 and TRBJ1-5. TRBV21-1 is labeled a pseudogene. The CDR3 length is 13 residues. Here the CDR3 DNA reads TGTGCCAGCAGCAAAGGGTTCGGTCAGCCCCAGCATTTT. Translated: CASSKGFGQPQHF.

This sequence joins TRBV29-1 and TRBJ1-3; D gene ambiguous. Germline CDR1 reads SQVTM; CDR2 reads ANQGSEA. V was shortened by 5 bases and J by 0 bases, with 5 bases between the two germline ends. This CDR3 is 12 amino acids long. The CDR3 bases are TGCAGCGTTACAGACTCTGGAAACACCATATATTTT. This gives the protein CSVTDSGNTIYF.

The rearrangement uses TRBV9 and TRBJ1-6; TRBD1 might be the D (6 bases). CDR3 size: 17 residues. Germline values: CDR1 SGDLS, CDR2 YYNGEE. V lost 4 bases and J 5 bases, leaving 19 bases between the germline ends. The CDR3 DNA is TGTGCCAGCAGCATACGCTTACAGGGTGTTAATAATTCACCCCTCCACTTT. Its protein is CASSIRLQGVNNSPLHF.

J is TRBJ2-3 and V is TRBV2; the D gene is possibly TRBD2 (6 bases). The CDR3 is 16 amino acids. V was cut by 4 bases and J by 3 bases, with 17 bases left in between. The germline V gene has CDR1 SNHLY and CDR2 FYNNEI. CDR3 sequence: CASSGVPTSVTDTQYF. CDR3 bases: TGTGCCAGCAGTGGGGTACCGACTAGTGTGACAGATACGCAGTATTTT.

The chain links TRBV5-1 to TRBJ2-5; TRBD1 agrees at 7 bases. V dropped 0 bases and J dropped 3; count of bases not matched to a gene: 8. CDR1 is SGHRS and CDR2 is YFSETQ in the germline V gene. There are 16 residues in the CDR3. CDR3 protein: CASSLGVQGTEETQYF. The CDR3 nucleotides read TGCGCCAGCAGCTTGGGGGTACAGGGGACGGAAGAGACCCAGTACTTC. Drawing the rest from reference TRBV5-1 and TRBJ2-5, the complete variable domain is KAGVTQTPRYLIKTRGQQVTLSCSPISGHRSVSWYQQTPGQGLQFLFEYFSETQRNKGNFPGRFSGRQFSNSRSEMNVSTLELGDSALYLCASSLGVQGTEETQYFGPGTRLLVL.

V and J are TRBV21-1 and TRBJ2-7; the DNA was not compared with TRBD1, the D call given in the table. TRBV21-1 is deemed a pseudogene. CDR3 size: 15 residues. This CDR3 reads CASSKGTGAVYEQYF. The CDR3 DNA reads TGTGCCAGCAGCAAAGGGACAGGGGCGGTCTACGAGCAGTACTTC.

The gene calls are TRBV5-4 and TRBJ2-7; 9 bases match TRBD2. The trim removed 3 bases at V and 5 bases at J, leaving 9 bases unmatched. Germline V gene lookup returns CDR1 SGHNT and CDR2 YYREEE (reference sequence). The CDR3 contains 15 residues. The CDR3 coding sequence is TGTGCCAGCAGCTCCACCCTTGCGGGGGGGAACGAGCAGTACTTC. Protein product: CASSSTLAGGNEQYF.

This sequence joins TRBV5-4 and TRBJ2-5, with 11 positions matching TRBD1. Germline V CDR1 and CDR2: SGHNT, YYREEE (reference sequence). The CDR3 spans 15 residues. The V and J ends lost 3 bases and 5 bases, in that order; junction bases with no gene match: 6. CDR3 in DNA: TGTGCCAGCAGCTCGTCGGACAGGGGGCGGGAGACCCAGTACTTC. This gives the protein CASSSSDRGRETQYF.

The chain uses TRBV28 and TRBJ1-5; D may be TRBD1 (5 bases). Germline CDR1 reads MDHEN; CDR2 reads SYDVKM. The CDR3 extends over 16 amino acids. Trimming removed 7 bases at V and 3 bases at J, with 19 bases between. Here the CDR3 DNA reads TGTGCCAGCATTGTATCGCAGGGAAGCGCCAATCAGCCCCAGCATTTT. It yields the protein CASIVSQGSANQPQHF.

This rearrangement joins TRBV6-5 to TRBJ1-4; the match to TRBD1 covers 7 bases. The CDR3 has 15 amino acids. The J segment lost 5 bases and the V segment lost 5 bases, leaving 8 bases of the junction unmatched. CDR1 and CDR2 (germline): MNHEY, SVGAGI. CDR3 in DNA: TGTGCCAGCAGTAGAACAGGGGCCCTAAATGAAAAACTGTTTTTT. Translation: CASSRTGALNEKLFF.

V usage is TRBV7-8 and J usage is TRBJ2-1; a weak D match, TRBD2 (6 bases). Trimming took off 5 bases at V and 0 bases at J, with 20 bases between the two ends. The CDR3 spans 18 residues. From germline, CDR1 is SGHVS and CDR2 FQNEAQ. The CDR3: CASSRTSLAVNSYNEQFF. In DNA, the CDR3 is TGTGCCAGCAGCCGAACTTCCTTAGCGGTAAACTCCTACAATGAGCAGTTCTTC.

The chain combines TRBV5-4 with TRBJ1-4; a weak D match, TRBD1 (5 bases). CDR3 length: 15 residues. V dropped 0 bases and J dropped 7 bases, with 13 bases sitting between them. The germline CDR1 and CDR2 sequences are SGHNT and YYREEE (reference sequence). As DNA, the CDR3 is TGTGCCAGCAGCTTGGATCTAGGGGAAGGTGAAAAACTGTTTTTT. It translates to CASSLDLGEGEKLFF. Full variable domain (missing parts from reference TRBV5-4 and TRBJ1-4): ETGVTQSPTHLIKTRGQQVTLRCSSQSGHNTVSWYQQALGQGPQFIFQYYREEENGRGNFPPRFSGLQFPNYSSELNVNALELDDSALYLCASSLDLGEGEKLFFGSGTQLSVL.

This rearrangement joins TRBV24-1 to TRBJ2-3; D ambiguous. V was trimmed by 9 bases and J by 0 bases, leaving 12 bases between them. The CDR3 covers 14 residues. Per germline, CDR1 KGHDR and CDR2 SFDVKD. The CDR3 loop is CATAAGYSTDTQYF. As DNA, the CDR3 is TGTGCCACCGCGGCCGGTTACAGCACAGATACGCAGTATTTT.

This chain connects TRBV21-1 to TRBJ1-6; the table's D call, TRBD1, was not checked against the DNA. TRBV21-1 constitutes a pseudogene. The CDR3 is 17 amino acids. The CDR3 DNA is TGTGCCAGCAGCAAAGAGAGTTTTGGGGGCACGGATTCACCCCTCCACTTT. Amino acids: CASSKESFGGTDSPLHF.

The chain employs TRBV9 and TRBJ2-3; D is perhaps TRBD2 (6 bases). The CDR3 runs 14 residues. Trimming pared 3 bases from V and 1 base from J, leaving 9 bases between. CDR1 and CDR2 from the germline V gene are SGDLS and YYNGEE. For the CDR3, the DNA is TGTGCCAGCAGCGCCACTAGCCGCACAGATACGCAGTATTTT. It encodes CASSATSRTDTQYF.

Only a few counts were recorded for this clone. The rearrangement joins TRBV5-4 to TRBJ2-2; TRBD2 aligns across 9 bases. With 2 bases clipped from V and 3 bases from J, the junction kept 5 bases outside the gene matches. CDR3 length: 16 residues. Germline CDR1 and CDR2: SGHNT and YYREEE (reference sequence). The CDR3: CASSFAGLADTGELFF. As DNA, the CDR3 is TGTGCCAGCAGCTTCGCGGGACTAGCAGACACCGGGGAGCTGTTTTTT.